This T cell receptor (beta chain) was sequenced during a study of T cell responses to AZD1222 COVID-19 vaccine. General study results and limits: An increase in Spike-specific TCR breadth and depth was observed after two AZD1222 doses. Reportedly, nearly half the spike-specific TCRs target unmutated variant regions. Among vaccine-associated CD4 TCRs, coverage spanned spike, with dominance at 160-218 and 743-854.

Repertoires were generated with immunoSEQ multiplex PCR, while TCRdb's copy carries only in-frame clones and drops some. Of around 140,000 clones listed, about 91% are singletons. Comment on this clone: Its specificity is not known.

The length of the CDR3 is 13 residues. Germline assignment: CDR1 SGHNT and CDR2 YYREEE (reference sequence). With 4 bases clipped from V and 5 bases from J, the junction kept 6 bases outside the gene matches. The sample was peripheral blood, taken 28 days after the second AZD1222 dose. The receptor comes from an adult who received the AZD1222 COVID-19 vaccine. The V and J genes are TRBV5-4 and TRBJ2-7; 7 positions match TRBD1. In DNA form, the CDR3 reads TGTGCCAGCAGCCGACAGGGATCGGACGAGCAGTACTTC. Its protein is CASSRQGSDEQYF.